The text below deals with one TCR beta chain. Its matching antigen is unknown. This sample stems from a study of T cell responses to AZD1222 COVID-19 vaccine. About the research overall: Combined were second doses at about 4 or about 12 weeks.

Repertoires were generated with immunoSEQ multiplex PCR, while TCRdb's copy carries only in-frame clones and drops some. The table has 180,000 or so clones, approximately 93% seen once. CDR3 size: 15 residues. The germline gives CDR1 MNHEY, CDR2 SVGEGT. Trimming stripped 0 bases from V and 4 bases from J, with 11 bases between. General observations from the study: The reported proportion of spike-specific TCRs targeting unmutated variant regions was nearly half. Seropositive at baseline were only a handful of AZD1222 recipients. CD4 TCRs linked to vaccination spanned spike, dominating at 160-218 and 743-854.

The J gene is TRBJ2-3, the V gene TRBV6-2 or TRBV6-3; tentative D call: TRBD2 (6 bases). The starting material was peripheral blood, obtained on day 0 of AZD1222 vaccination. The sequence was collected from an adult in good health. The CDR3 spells CASSYSGGSADTQYF. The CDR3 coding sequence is TGTGCCAGCAGTTACTCTGGGGGGTCGGCAGATACGCAGTATTTT.